This entry describes one TCR beta chain. Its target is unknown. The identical CDR3 is also encoded by other nucleotide sequences in the sample. All of the isolated RNA was reverse transcribed, so expressed TCRB transcripts were sequenced. Repertoires were generated with immunoSEQ multiplex PCR, while TCRdb's copy carries only in-frame clones and drops some. The sample lists about 160,000 clones, almost 65% occurring once. These data originate in a study of beta chain features in type 1 diabetes. Study conclusions and caveats: Moderate but significant shortening of TCRB CDR3s was recorded in all four CD4+ subsets from Type 1 diabetes patients. The VDJ junctions of type 1 diabetes patients carried fewer insertions and more deletions.

CDR1 and CDR2 (germline): MDHEN, SYDVKM. This CDR3 comprises 15 residues. Trimming removed 5 bases from V and 4 bases from J; junction bases left unmatched: 8. This clonotype originated in a man younger than 40 with type 1 diabetes. Sequencing was performed on naive CD4+ T cells from blood. The V call is TRBV28, the J call TRBJ2-7; TRBD1 agrees at 10 bases. In nucleotides, the CDR3 is TGTGCCAGCAGTCCATCCGGGACAGGGGTGTACGAGCAGTACTTC. Translation: CASSPSGTGVYEQYF.